This T cell receptor beta chain stems from a study of cytomegalovirus exposure and HLA in healthy donors. Primers for the PCR totalled 60 Vbeta and 13 Jbeta. Sequencing was performed with immunoSEQ multiplex PCR; in TCRdb, only in-frame clones are kept and a portion is missing. The sample holds about 150,000 clones; approximately 85% are singletons and the top ten take roughly 8.2%. Study outcomes and limitations: Reports indicate that TCR beta sequences accurately predicted the HLA-A and HLA-B alleles of most subjects. Later on, an analysis tied 15,000 to 20,000 TCR beta sequences to HLA alleles at 0.05 false discovery rate.

Note on this clone: What it binds is unknown.

The germline gives CDR1 SQVTM, CDR2 ANQGSEA. V lost 6 bases, J lost 4 bases, and 9 bases stayed unmatched. The CDR3 is 16 amino acids. This receptor was obtained from a woman aged 45-65 years in good health and CMV-seropositive. Sequencing was performed on PBMCs. This chain joins TRBV29-1 and TRBJ2-2, with 12 bases aligning to TRBD1. CDR3 in amino acids: CSVAGTGGLGTGELFF. The CDR3 DNA reads TGCAGCGTCGCCGGGACAGGGGGCCTGGGCACCGGGGAGCTGTTTTTT.